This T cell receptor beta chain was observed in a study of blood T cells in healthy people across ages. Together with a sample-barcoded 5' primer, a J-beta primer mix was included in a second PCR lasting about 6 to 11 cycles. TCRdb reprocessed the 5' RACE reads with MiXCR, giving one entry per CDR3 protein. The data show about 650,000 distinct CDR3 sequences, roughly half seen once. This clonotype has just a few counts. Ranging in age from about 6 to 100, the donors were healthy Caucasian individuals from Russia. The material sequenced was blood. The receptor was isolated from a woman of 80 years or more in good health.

CDR3 amino acids: CASSALGMNTEAFF. CDR3 nucleotides: TGTGCCAGCAGTGCTTTAGGGATGAACACTGAAGCTTTCTTT. This rearrangement joins TRBV2 to TRBJ1-1; D is ambiguous. V lost 4 bases, J lost 0 bases, and 9 bases lay in between. The germline CDR1 and CDR2 sequences are SNHLY and FYNNEI. The CDR3 totals 14 residues.